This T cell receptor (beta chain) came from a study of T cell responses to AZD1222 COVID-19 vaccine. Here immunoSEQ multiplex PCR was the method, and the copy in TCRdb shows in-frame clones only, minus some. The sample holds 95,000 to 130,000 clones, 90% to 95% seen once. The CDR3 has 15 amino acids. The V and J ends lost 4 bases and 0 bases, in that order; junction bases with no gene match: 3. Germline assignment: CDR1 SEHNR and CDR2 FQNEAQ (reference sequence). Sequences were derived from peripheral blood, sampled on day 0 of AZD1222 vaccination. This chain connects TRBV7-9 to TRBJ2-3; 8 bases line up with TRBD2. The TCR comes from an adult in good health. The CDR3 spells CASSSPSGSTDTQYF. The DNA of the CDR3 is TGTGCCAGCAGCTCGCCTAGCGGGAGCACAGATACGCAGTATTTT.